This TCR beta chain appears in the sequencing data of a study of cytomegalovirus exposure and HLA in healthy donors. Whole-study context: A later analysis reported the same platform for the 90 to 150 validation repertoires and the 650 to 750 first-cohort repertoires.

The germline V gene encodes CDR1 MNHEY and CDR2 SMNVEV (reference sequence). V lost 4 bases to trimming and J lost 7 bases; unmatched junction nucleotides: 7. CDR3 length: 15 residues. Whole-study findings and limits: Most TCR sequences were uncommon, yet certain public TCRs appeared in many donors. Some TCR beta chains (approximately 180 of them) were listed as cytomegalovirus-associated.

A note on this clone: What it binds is not known.

Data came from immunoSEQ multiplex PCR; TCRdb stores just in-frame clones and leaves some out. The sample lists some 270,000 clones; approximately 83% were seen once. V is TRBV27 and J is TRBJ2-1; TRBD2 matches 10 bases. Sequencing was carried out using PBMCs. The TCR sequence derives from a young woman in good health and CMV-seronegative. The CDR3 sequence: CASSSSSGSENEQFF. As DNA, the CDR3 is TGTGCCAGCAGTTCGTCTAGCGGGAGTGAGAATGAGCAGTTCTTC.